The sequence of this TCR beta chain was determined in a study of Graves' ophthalmopathy and Graves' hyperthyroidism (dated by TCRdb to the late 2010s). About the investigation overall: Peripheral blood was collected before any treatment was given, at the time of initial diagnosis. The study used TCR beta repertoire signatures to distinguish Graves' ophthalmopathy from Graves' hyperthyroidism and to predict progression to ophthalmopathy. In total, some 140 blood samples were TCR-sequenced: approximately 40 ophthalmopathy, some 75 hyperthyroidism and about 17 hyperthyroidism-to-ophthalmopathy patients. To explore V-J signatures distinguishing ophthalmopathy from hyperthyroidism, a discovery set of 100 or so patients (about 41 ophthalmopathy, 57 stable hyperthyroidism) was enrolled. The independent validation cohort included approximately 19 hyperthyroidism patients plus 17 patients who later progressed from hyperthyroidism to ophthalmopathy. In several hyperthyroidism patients, the T-cell repertoires found in thyroid tissue were compared with those found in blood. After sampling, hyperthyroidism patients received methimazole starting at 30 mg daily, and ophthalmopathy patients received high-dose intravenous methylprednisolone. For training and testing, the 100 or so patients in the discovery cohort were randomly divided in a 7:3 ratio.

On the study overall, not on this receptor specifically: Most expanded thyroid clonotypes with frequency above 0.001 were also detected in blood, suggesting blood repertoires may reflect the thyroid immune response. In validation, the model predicted ophthalmopathy progression with about 70% sensitivity and roughly 72% specificity; 12 predicted patients were CT-confirmed with GO in a median of approximately 6.5 months. In cross-validation, the 13-signature model distinguished ophthalmopathy from stable hyperthyroidism with about 90% sensitivity and over 81% specificity, while in the test set the corresponding values were about 80% and 75%. No statistical method was used to predetermine the sample size, and group allocation was not hidden from the investigators.

Hyperthyroidism was defined as stable when no progression to ophthalmopathy occurred within 18 months of follow-up. The hyperthyroidism patients were 18 to 65 years old and newly diagnosed, with a disease duration of less than 2 months. Patients with other autoimmune diseases, uncontrolled infections, pregnancy or lactation were excluded. Clinical symptoms, serum thyroxine, TRAb, thyroid ultrasound and orbital computed tomography formed the basis of the diagnosis. Ficoll-Paque density gradient centrifugation was used to isolate PBMCs from about 9 ml of fresh peripheral blood. Total RNA was extracted with Trizol reagent and quality-checked on an Agilent 2100 Bioanalyzer. The germline V gene provides CDR1 SGHDT and CDR2 YYEEEE. The CDR3, from cysteine to phenylalanine, totals 15 residues. This entry keeps only the CDR3 DNA: 45 bases, framed from base 1. V loses 5 bases of germline sequence and J loses 8 bases, and the interval between the two ends is 22 bases.

For repertoire sequencing, TCR beta CDR3 regions were amplified from RNA transcripts. The first round was an RT-PCR using HTBI primers with the Qiagen OneStep RT-PCR kit, and this first round was followed by a second-round multiplex PCR, then size selection and purification. Sequencing of the libraries was carried out on an Illumina HiSeq2000 in paired-end mode with 100 bp reads. In the source study's methods: SOAPnuke was used to process the reads, removing any read that contained adapters or uncalled bases, had a mean Phred below 15, or lacked an exact match to the constant primer or identifier. COPE v1.2.5 was used to merge the high-quality paired reads. Clonotypes were defined as unique nucleotide sequences and were aligned to IMGT TRB V, D and J references using MiTCR v1.1. The analysis was limited to V-J combinations with a frequency above 0.0001, which together covered over 99% of the repertoires. For each V-J combination, a TCR clonal expansion and chaos score was defined as the ratio of F50 clonal expansion to chaos observed in the TCRdist matrix. Features were reduced by Welch's t-statistics and random forest to around 14 V-J combinations, which fed a naive Bayes classifier. The similarity between thyroid and blood repertoires was quantified using the Morisita-Horn index. TCRdb reprocessing: public reads trimmed at Q25 with fastp, clones called with MiXCR, in-frame beta chains kept. All rows with the same CDR3 protein become a single entry with the most common DNA and genes. Here the V and J calls rest on TCRdb's processing, not on the authors' analysis. Present in this sample are hundreds of thousands of distinct CDR3 sequences, 22% of which were seen just once. The ten largest clones capture more than 5.5% of the sample.

Remarks on this clonotype: No antigen is known for it. Qualities for individual bases were not recorded, and no much larger clone is one base off.

Specimen: peripheral blood. The chain was built from TRBV5-6 and TRBJ1-2; the D gene lacks a confident call. This clonotype originated in a woman under 30 with stable Graves' hyperthyroidism. Some clones in this sample may be carry-over from other donors' samples. Donor details come from another sample of the same person, matched by shared clones. The DNA reads TGTGCCAGCAGTTATCAGGACTCCGGGGTGTCGGGCTACACCTTC. Its product reads: CASSYQDSGVSGYTF.